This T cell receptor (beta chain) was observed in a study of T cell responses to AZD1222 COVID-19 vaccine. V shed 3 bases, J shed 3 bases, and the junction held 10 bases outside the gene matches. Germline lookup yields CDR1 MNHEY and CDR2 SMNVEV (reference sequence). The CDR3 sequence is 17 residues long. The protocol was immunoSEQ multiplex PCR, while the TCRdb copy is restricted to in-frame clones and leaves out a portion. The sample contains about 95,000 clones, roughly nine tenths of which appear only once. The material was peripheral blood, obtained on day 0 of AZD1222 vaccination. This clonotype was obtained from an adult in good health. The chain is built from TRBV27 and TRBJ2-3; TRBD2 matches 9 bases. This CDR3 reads CASSFSRRGGLTDTQYF. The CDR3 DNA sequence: TGTGCCAGCAGTTTTAGCAGGCGGGGGGGCTTAACAGATACGCAGTATTTT.